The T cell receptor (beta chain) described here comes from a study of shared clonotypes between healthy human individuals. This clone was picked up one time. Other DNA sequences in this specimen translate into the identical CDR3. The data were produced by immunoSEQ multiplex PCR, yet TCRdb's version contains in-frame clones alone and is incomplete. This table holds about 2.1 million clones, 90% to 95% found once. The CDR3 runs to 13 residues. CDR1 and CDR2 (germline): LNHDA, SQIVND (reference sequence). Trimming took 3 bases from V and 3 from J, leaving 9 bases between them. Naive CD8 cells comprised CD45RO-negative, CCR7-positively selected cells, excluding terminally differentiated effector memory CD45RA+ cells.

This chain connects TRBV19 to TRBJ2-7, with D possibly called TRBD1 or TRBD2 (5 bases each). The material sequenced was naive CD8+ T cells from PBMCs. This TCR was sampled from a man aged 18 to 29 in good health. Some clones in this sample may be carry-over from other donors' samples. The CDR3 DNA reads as TGTGCCAGTAGTATCACAGGACTCTACGAGCAGTACTTC. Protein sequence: CASSITGLYEQYF.